This TCR beta chain was captured by sequencing in a study of breast tumors, draining lymph nodes, adjacent tissues. Trimming removed 0 bases from V and 4 bases from J, with 13 bases in between. This CDR3 region has 16 residues. Germline-derived CDR1 and CDR2 are SGHRS and YFSETQ. This clonotype was picked up many times. Its antigen is unknown. A single record per CDR3 protein comes from TCRdb applying MiXCR to the multiplex PCR reads. In the table there are 20,000 to 25,000 distinct CDR3 sequences, about 41% of which are singletons. Study outcomes and limitations: Data only fit, rather than demonstrated, lymph node origin of most tumor T cells. Tumor repertoires ranked between lymph nodes and nontumor tissue in diversity, with V and J gene preferences.

The chain is built from TRBV5-1 and TRBJ2-2; weak D call: TRBD1 (6 bases). Specimen: breast tumor tissue. The clonotype was recovered from a female donor with breast cancer. Some clones in this sample may be carry-over from other donors' samples. CDR3 nucleotide sequence: TGCGCCAGCAGCTTGGAGAGGGGGATGGGCACCGGGGAGCTGTTTTTT. Encoded protein: CASSLERGMGTGELFF.